The text below deals with one T cell receptor (beta chain). Its antigen is not known. Cultured CD4+ T cell DNA was sequenced using the Oncomine TCR Beta short-read assay. Cultured CD4+ T cells yielded the extracted genomic DNA. TCRdb fed the PCR reads into MiXCR, producing one record per CDR3 protein. The profile covers around 14,000 distinct CDR3 sequences, with over 65% appearing a single time and 11% taken by the ten largest. This record belongs to a study of vaccination and CD4 T cells after COVID-19. Study information: The post-COVID samples were taken a median approximately 14 weeks after diagnosis, anywhere from 35 to 161. Control cultures were given a CEFX pool, an HIV-1 Nef pool, or no peptide.

V lost 2 bases, J lost 3 bases, and 2 bases lay in between. The CDR3 length is 12 residues. The germline V gene has CDR1 WSHSY and CDR2 SAAADI. Noted treatment: 10-day PBMC culture with coronavirus spike peptide pools or control peptides (ViraFEST assay). The TCR comes from a human donor who had recovered from COVID-19. Sequencing input: CD4+ T cells from blood, cultured in vitro. The chain combines TRBV10-2 with TRBJ1-5; D not resolved. This CDR3 is CASSETNQPQHF. CDR3 nucleotides: TGCGCCAGCAGTGAGACCAATCAGCCCCAGCATTTT.